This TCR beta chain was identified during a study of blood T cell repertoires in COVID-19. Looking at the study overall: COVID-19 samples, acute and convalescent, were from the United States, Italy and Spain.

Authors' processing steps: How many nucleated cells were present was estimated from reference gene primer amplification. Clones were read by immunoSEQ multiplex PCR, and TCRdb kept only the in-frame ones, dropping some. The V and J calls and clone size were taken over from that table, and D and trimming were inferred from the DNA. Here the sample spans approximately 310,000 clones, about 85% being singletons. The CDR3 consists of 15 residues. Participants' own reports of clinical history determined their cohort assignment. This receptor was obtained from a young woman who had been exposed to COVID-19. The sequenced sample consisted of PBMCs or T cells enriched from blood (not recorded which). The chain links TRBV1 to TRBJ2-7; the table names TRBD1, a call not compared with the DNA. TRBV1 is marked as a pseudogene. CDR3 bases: TGCACCAGCAGCCAATCCCGGACAGGGGGGCACGAGCAGTACTTC. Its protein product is CTSSQSRTGGHEQYF.